This T cell receptor (beta chain) is from a study of T cells after yellow fever vaccination. Study-wide context: Low-cell-number fractions underwent preparation using SMART-Seq v4 Ultra Low Input. Findings and limits, study-wide: Abundant clonotypes from the bulk population could get into FACS-sorted repertoires as contaminants.

Template switching by 5'RACE produced TCR cDNA, adding a universal primer site and UMIs. One entry per CDR3 protein results from TCRdb running MiXCR on the 5' RACE reads. The table shows about 350,000 distinct CDR3 sequences, with around 10% occurring only once. This clonotype was detected ten times or more. Its target is unknown. This CDR3 has 14 amino acids. Germline V gene sequence: CDR1 SEHNR, CDR2 FQNEAQ (reference sequence). V lost 5 bases and J 2 bases, leaving 12 bases between the germline ends. The chain is built from TRBV7-9 and TRBJ1-1, with no clear D. The sequence derives from a man aged 18 to 29 who received the YFV17D yellow fever vaccine. The source material was PBMCs, sampled on the day of the first yellow fever vaccination. CDR3 loop: CASSRGLLNTEAFF. In nucleotides, the CDR3 is TGTGCCAGCAGCCGCGGACTCCTAAACACTGAAGCTTTCTTT.